This T cell receptor (beta chain) emerged from a study of vaccination and CD4 T cells after COVID-19 (dated by TCRdb to between 2022 and 2023). Notes on the research overall: Convalescent patients had a positive SARS-CoV-2 result on nasal swab PCR, and of these patients, some 10 had mild disease and one had severe disease. The convalescent cohort comprised six males and four females, including two Hispanic individuals, seven Caucasians, two Asians and one multiracial person. Each participant got two doses of either the Pfizer-BioNTech BNT162b2 vaccine (n=8) or the Moderna mRNA-1273 vaccine (n=2). Post-COVID blood samples from convalescent patients were collected a median of 101 days after diagnosis, with a range of about 35 to 161 days. Post-vaccine blood samples were obtained a median of about 77 days after the second vaccine dose, with a range of about 12 to 241 days. Culture stimuli were overlapping spike peptide pools from SARS-CoV-2 and from the common cold coronaviruses HCoV-NL63, HCoV-OC43 and HCoV-229E. Control cultures received a CEFX viral epitope pool as the positive control, an HIV-1 Nef peptide pool as the negative control, or no peptide. In roughly nine COVID-19 convalescent patients and a handful of infection-naive healthy vaccine recipients, the spike-specific CD4+ TCR repertoire before mRNA vaccination was compared with the repertoire after mRNA vaccination. Study-wide conclusions, independent of this receptor: The number of convalescent patients in the study was relatively small, and the study did not examine early timepoints following natural infection. In convalescent patients, a median approximately 89% of post-vaccine SARS-CoV-2-reactive clones were detected only after vaccination, suggesting vaccine-specific priming. In convalescent patients, nearly all vaccine-specific clones (304 of 307) were found to be mono-reactive for SARS-CoV-2 spike rather than cross-reactive with common cold coronaviruses. The median count of SARS-CoV-2-reactive clonotypes went up from 20 to 25 after infection to about 41 after vaccination, although the change was not significant.

Library preparation used PCR. At the Johns Hopkins FTIC core, DNA from the cultured CD4+ T cells underwent TCR sequencing with the Oncomine TCR Beta short-read assay. The QIAamp micro DNA kit was used to extract genomic DNA from the cultured CD4+ T cells. Oncomine TCR Beta libraries from cultured CD4+ T cells were pooled using unique dual indexes and sequenced on an Illumina iSeq 100. The authors processed their data as follows. Non-productive sequences were removed, and CDR3s that did not start with C, did not end with F or W, or were shorter than 7 amino acids were discarded. Antigen-specific clonotypes were identified using the MANAFEST web application through comparison of peptide-stimulated wells with reference and other culture wells. To be called positive, a clone needed an FDR below 0.05, an odds ratio above 5, and a productive frequency above 0.1% in at least two of three replicate wells. A clonotype was classed as cross-reactive if the clonotype showed significant expansion both in SARS-CoV-2 spike wells and in at least one common cold coronavirus spike condition. CDR3 homology was assessed with Levenshtein distances (stringdist) and unrooted phylogenetic trees (ape) in R version 3.6.1. The public reads were reprocessed in TCRdb via fastp at Q25 and MiXCR, keeping in-frame beta chains. Rows with a matching CDR3 protein are joined into one entry that keeps the most common DNA and genes. Here the V and J calls rest on TCRdb's processing, not on the authors' analysis. Across this sample there are almost 15,000 distinct CDR3 sequences, with about four fifths seen only once. About a sixth of the sample is held by the ten biggest clonotypes.

Note on this clonotype: The antigen it binds to is not known. No quality values exist for individual bases; no much larger clone is one base distant.

CDR1 and CDR2 are read off the germline V gene as MNHNS and SASEGT. The CDR3 contains 15 residues, cysteine and phenylalanine counted. Here the CDR3 DNA is all that survives: 45 bases in frame from base 1. V trim: 11 bases; J trim: 0 bases; unmatched bases: 12. The sample's treatment or condition, from its label and the paper: roughly nine-day PBMC culture with coronavirus spike peptide pools or control peptides (ViraFEST assay). The study used the ViraFEST assay, which expanded antigen-specific T cells with peptide pools and then identified expanded clonotypes by TCR sequencing. Positive SARS-CoV-2 PCR tests in the convalescent patients dated from March to December 2020, before Alpha, Beta and Delta variants emerged in the United States. Each well held around 2 million PBMCs cultured in IMDM containing about 5% human AB serum and approximately 9.8 IU/ml IL-2, with 8 to 10 ug/ml peptide pools added. On days 3 and 7, half of the culture medium was replaced with fresh IL-2-containing medium. After 10 days of culture, CD4+ T cells were isolated by negative selection using the EasySep CD4+ T cell isolation kit. Ficoll-Paque Plus gradient centrifugation was used to isolate PBMCs from whole blood, and the isolated PBMCs were then either used fresh or cryopreserved at -140C. Triplicate wells were generally used for each culture condition.

This TCR came from a human donor who had recovered from COVID-19. The chain couples TRBV6-1 to TRBJ2-5, with 7 bases aligning to TRBD2. Material: CD4+ T cells from blood, cultured in vitro. The CDR3 reads CAAPGGGKNQETQYF. The nucleotide sequence is given as TGTGCCGCCCCCGGGGGAGGGAAGAACCAAGAGACCCAGTACTTC.